The next 30 T cell receptor beta chains were all read from a single sample in a study of regulatory T cells in long-lasting Graves disease. For TCR beta, libraries came from iRepertoire HTBI primers and Arm-PCR of CDR3 regions. One entry per CDR3 protein results from TCRdb running MiXCR on the multiplex PCR reads. Seen here are about 310,000 distinct CDR3 sequences, around 21% observed once, and the top ten hold around 50%. The time point denotes: persistent/refractory GD, antithyroid drugs over 5 years with positive TRAb. Construction of the TCR library relied on RNA isolated from PBMCs. Here the sequenced sample was peripheral blood mononuclear cells (PBMCs), taken when the disease was refractory, from a patient treated with antithyroid drugs. All receptors derive from a female donor with Graves disease.

This clonotype was detected a few times. The rearrangement uses TRBV27 and TRBJ2-5, with D possibly TRBD2 on 6 matching bases. V lost 5 bases and J lost 5, with 18 bases in between. CDR1 is MNHEY and CDR2 is SMNVEV in the germline V gene (reference sequence). The CDR3 is made up of 15 amino acids. CDR3 in DNA: TGTGCCAGCAGTCTCGCCGCGGGGTCGTGGGAGACCCAGTACTTC. This encodes CASSLAAGSWETQYF.

V gene TRBV20-1 combines with J gene TRBJ2-3; weak D call: TRBD1 (5 bases). This CDR3 contains 14 residues. Germline values: CDR1 DFQATT, CDR2 SNEGSKA (reference sequence). Trimming took 4 bases from V and 2 from J, leaving 13 bases between them. The CDR3 protein is CSANRQGYTDTQYF. The CDR3 DNA reads as TGCAGTGCTAATCGCCAGGGATACACAGATACGCAGTATTTT.

Points on this clonotype: A much larger clone is a single base away; this may be a read error. The chain combines TRBV7-8 with TRBJ2-7; D is undetermined. This CDR3 is 14 amino acids long. Per germline, CDR1 SGHVS and CDR2 FQNEAQ. The CDR3, as DNA: TGTGCCAGCAGCTTATGGGTGAGCTCCTACGAGCAGAACTTC. Translated, it gives CASSLWVSSYEQNF.

V usage is TRBV7-2 and J usage is TRBJ2-1; no clear D. This CDR3 has 16 amino acids. Trimming shortened V by 1 base and J by 5 bases, and 15 bases separated the two germline ends. The germline CDR1 and CDR2 sequences are SGHTA and FQGNSA. The CDR3 sequence is CASSLGRQKGHNEQFF. The CDR3 nucleotides are TGTGCCAGCAGCTTAGGTAGACAAAAGGGCCACAATGAGCAGTTCTTC. The full variable domain, in which reference TRBV7-2 and TRBJ2-1 provide the parts outside the CDR3, is GAGVSQSPSNKVTEKGKDVELRCDPISGHTALYWYRQSLGQGLEFLIYFQGNSAPDKSGLPSDRFSAERTGGSVSTLTIQRTQQEDSAVYLCASSLGRQKGHNEQFFGPGTRLTVL.

This clonotype has just a few counts. The junction shows a germline mismatch at one end, possibly a read error. The V gene is TRBV7-2, the J gene TRBJ1-2, with unresolved D. CDR1 is SGHTA and CDR2 is FQGNSA in the germline V gene. The CDR3 consists of 15 residues. CDR3 bases: TGCGCCAGCAGCCAAGAATGGACTTTAAACTATGGCTACACCTTC. Protein: CASSQEWTLNYGYTF. The variable domain in full, with the rest retrieved from reference TRBV7-2 and TRBJ1-2, is GAGVSQSPSNKVTEKGKDVELRCDPISGHTALYWYRQSLGQGLEFLIYFQGNSAPDKSGLPSDRFSAERTGGSVSTLTIQRTQQEDSAVYLCASSQEWTLNYGYTFGSGTRLTVV.

This clonotype appeared once. V usage is TRBV6-1 and J usage is TRBJ1-1, with TRBD1 matching 8 bases. The CDR3 is made up of 14 amino acids. The V gene's germline CDR1 is MNHNS and CDR2 SASEGT. Losses at the gene ends were 11 bases for V and 1 base for J; bases not matched to a gene: 9. CDR3: CAGGQGLGNTEAFF. CDR3 nucleotides: TGTGCCGGAGGACAGGGCCTAGGGAACACTGAAGCTTTCTTT.

This clonotype was seen ten or more times. The chain employs TRBV28 and TRBJ2-7; a possible D gene is TRBD2 (5 bases). CDR1 and CDR2 (germline): MDHEN, SYDVKM. This CDR3 comprises 12 residues. V lost 0 bases and J 9 bases, leaving 9 bases between the germline ends. This CDR3 is CASSLWERGQYF. CDR3 nucleotide sequence: TGTGCCAGCAGTTTATGGGAACGGGGGCAGTACTTC.

At least ten counts were recorded for this clonotype. The chain is built from TRBV7-3 and TRBJ2-2; D is possibly TRBD2 (6 bases). Germline CDR1 SGHTA, CDR2 FQGTGA. This CDR3 spans 13 amino acids. The germline V and J ends were trimmed by 1 base and 10 bases, with 10 bases remaining between them. CDR3 sequence: CASSLNGEAELFF. The DNA of the CDR3 is TGTGCCAGCAGCTTAAATGGGGAGGCGGAGCTGTTTTTT.

The chain couples TRBV28 to TRBJ2-1; D gene unclear. V was cut by 7 bases and J by 4 bases, with 5 bases left in between. Germline lookup yields CDR1 MDHEN and CDR2 SYDVKM. The CDR3 extends over 11 amino acids. CDR3 DNA sequence: TGTGCCAGCACCGAGTACAATGAGCAGTTCTTC. Translated, it gives CASTEYNEQFF.

This clonotype turned up a few times. Being one base from a much bigger clone, this may be a read error. The chain couples TRBV7-6 to TRBJ2-7, with 11 bases lining up with TRBD2. Germline CDR1 SGHVS, CDR2 FNYEAQ. J gave up 0 bases and V 8 bases, and 6 bases lay outside the gene matches. The CDR3 totals 15 residues. CDR3 sequence reads: CASGATSGSSYEQYF. The DNA of the CDR3 is TGTGCCAGCGGCGCAACTAGCGGGAGCTCCTACGAGCAGTACTTC.

Ten or more counts support this clonotype. The chain employs TRBV20-1 and TRBJ2-5, with unresolved D. CDR1 DFQATT and CDR2 SNEGSKA come from the germline V gene (reference sequence). V dropped 3 bases and J dropped 1 base, with 6 bases sitting between them. The CDR3 has 12 amino acids. CDR3 DNA: TGCAGTGCTAGCCCAGGCCAAGAGACCCAGTACTTC. Protein product: CSASPGQETQYF.

This clonotype appeared a few times. The chain has TRBV2 and TRBJ2-4; 9 bases are a match to TRBD2. V gave up 6 bases and J gave up 0 bases; unmatched junction bases: 9. Germline V gene lookup returns CDR1 SNHLY and CDR2 FYNNEI. The CDR3 is 17 residues long. The CDR3 DNA sequence: TGTGCCAGCAGGGGTCAAGCGGGAGGCCTAGCCAAAAACATTCAGTACTTC. Translating gives CASRGQAGGLAKNIQYF.

This clonotype was picked up many times. The chain carries TRBV7-2 and TRBJ1-5; D call uncertain. Germline CDR1 SGHTA, CDR2 FQGNSA. The CDR3 length is 13 residues. V lost 6 bases, J lost 0 bases, and 6 bases lay in between. CDR3 loop: CASRPDSNQPQHF. The DNA of the CDR3 is TGTGCCAGCAGGCCTGATAGCAATCAGCCCCAGCATTTT.

Many counts were recorded for this clonotype. The chain is built from TRBV2 and TRBJ2-7, with D perhaps matching TRBD2 (6 bases). The CDR3 has 16 residues. The ends were cut back, 7 bases at V and 0 bases at J, with 19 bases in the middle. CDR1 and CDR2 (germline): SNHLY, FYNNEI. For the CDR3, the DNA is TGTGCCAGCAACCAGGACTACACATCGATCTCCTACGAGCAGTACTTC. It is translated as CASNQDYTSISYEQYF. Supplemented by reference TRBV2 and TRBJ2-7, the full variable domain reads EPEVTQTPSHQVTQMGQEVILRCVPISNHLYFYWYRQILGQKVEFLVSFYNNEISEKSEIFDDQFSVERPDGSNFTLKIRSTKLEDSAMYFCASNQDYTSISYEQYFGPGTRLTVT.

The chain uses TRBV11-2 and TRBJ2-5; D is unclear. The V end was cut by 5 bases, the J end by 0 bases, with 13 bases between. This CDR3 is 15 amino acids long. Germline values: CDR1 SGHAT, CDR2 FQNNGV. In nucleotides, the CDR3 is TGTGCCAGCAGCCCGATCGACCAGAACCAAGAGACCCAGTACTTC. Its protein product is CASSPIDQNQETQYF.

This clonotype was recorded at least ten times. V gene TRBV12-3 or TRBV12-4 combines with J gene TRBJ1-4, with D perhaps TRBD1 (5 bases). Deletions cut 6 bases from V and 3 bases from J, with 26 bases between. This CDR3 comprises 19 residues. As DNA, the CDR3 is TGTGCCAGCAGCTGGGGGGTTGTAGGGGACTTGGGGGCTAATGAAAAACTGTTTTTT. Amino acid sequence: CASSWGVVGDLGANEKLFF.

This clonotype was counted between two and nine times. The genes are TRBV6-5 and TRBJ2-7, with D uncertain. Germline V lookup: CDR1 MNHEY, CDR2 SVGAGI. Trimming removed 3 bases at V and 3 bases at J, with 9 bases between. The CDR3 extends over 13 amino acids. This chain's CDR3 is CASSYGTDYEQYF. The CDR3 bases are TGTGCCAGCAGTTATGGTACGGACTACGAGCAGTACTTC.

This clonotype was detected a few times. The chain is built from TRBV30 and TRBJ2-1; 7 bases align to TRBD2. With V trimmed by 3 bases and J by 2 bases, 7 bases remained unmatched. The CDR3 is 15 residues long. CDR1 and CDR2 (germline): GTSNPN, SVGIG (reference sequence). The CDR3: CAWRVAGDTYNEQFF. In DNA form, the CDR3 reads TGTGCCTGGAGAGTGGCGGGGGATACCTACAATGAGCAGTTCTTC. The whole variable domain, filled in from reference TRBV30 and TRBJ2-1, reads SQTIHQWPATLVQPVGSPLSLECTVEGTSNPNLYWYRQAAGRGLQLLFYSVGIGQISSEVPQNLSASRPQDRQFILSSKKLLLSDSGFYLCAWRVAGDTYNEQFFGPGTRLTVL.

Here the CDR3 reads CASSSFLAGGNEQFF. The CDR3 DNA reads TGTGCCAGCAGTTCGTTCCTAGCGGGAGGGAATGAGCAGTTCTTC. The chain couples TRBV12-3 or TRBV12-4 to TRBJ2-1, with TRBD2 matching 12 bases. V was clipped by 4 bases and J by 7 bases; unmatched bases: 5. The CDR3 extends over 15 amino acids.

This clonotype was seen a handful of times. The chain carries TRBV6-5 and TRBJ1-1; 8 nucleotides match TRBD1. Germline V gene sequence: CDR1 MNHEY, CDR2 SVGAGI. V was pared by 4 bases and J by 0 bases, with 1 base of the junction left unmatched. This CDR3 region has 14 residues. The CDR3 coding sequence is TGTGCCAGCAGTTGGACAGGGTTGAACACTGAAGCTTTCTTT. It yields the protein CASSWTGLNTEAFF.

This chain uses TRBV4-1 with TRBJ2-6; unclear D gene. The CDR3 covers 16 residues. The V end was cut by 0 bases, the J end by 2 bases, with 8 bases between. Germline values: CDR1 MGHRA, CDR2 YSYEKL. CDR3: CASSQDDIAGANVLTF. The CDR3 coding sequence is TGCGCCAGCAGCCAAGACGATATCGCTGGGGCCAACGTCCTGACTTTC.

This clonotype appeared a few times. This chain links TRBV30 with TRBJ2-7; D possibly corresponds to TRBD2 (5 bases). Trimming shortened V by 1 base and J by 3 bases, and 13 bases separated the two germline ends. Per the germline V gene, CDR1 is GTSNPN and CDR2 is SVGIG (reference sequence). CDR3 length equals 14 residues. For the CDR3, the DNA is TGTGCCTGGAGTGACGAGGGAGAACTCTACGAGCAGTACTTC. Translated, it gives CAWSDEGELYEQYF. Full variable domain (outside the CDR3, taken from reference TRBV30 and TRBJ2-7): SQTIHQWPATLVQPVGSPLSLECTVEGTSNPNLYWYRQAAGRGLQLLFYSVGIGQISSEVPQNLSASRPQDRQFILSSKKLLLSDSGFYLCAWSDEGELYEQYFGPGTRLTVT.

This clonotype was seen a few times. This chain links TRBV29-1 with TRBJ1-2; D possibly corresponds to TRBD1 (6 bases). The CDR3 extends over 11 amino acids. Trimming cost V 4 bases and J 4 bases, with 7 bases left between them. Germline values: CDR1 SQVTM, CDR2 ANQGSEA. The CDR3 is CSVAGVYGYTF. In DNA, the CDR3 is TGCAGCGTTGCAGGGGTCTATGGCTACACCTTC. Filled out from reference TRBV29-1 and TRBJ1-2, the complete variable domain reads SAVISQKPSRDICQRGTSLTIQCQVDSQVTMMFWYRQQPGQSLTLIATANQGSEATYESGFVIDKFPISRPNLTFSTLTVSNMSPEDSSIYLCSVAGVYGYTFGSGTRLTVV.

The V gene is TRBV11-2, the J gene TRBJ2-3; the D gene is possibly TRBD2 (6 bases). V was clipped by 3 bases and J by 2 bases, with 12 bases between them. Looked up from germline, CDR1 is SGHAT and CDR2 is FQNNGV. This CDR3 contains 15 residues. CDR3 DNA sequence: TGTGCCAGCAGCTTTGATAGCGGAACCACAGATACGCAGTATTTT. Protein sequence: CASSFDSGTTDTQYF.

To note about this clonotype: A single base separates this from a much larger clone, so it may be a read error. J is TRBJ2-7 and V is TRBV10-3, with 7 bases lining up with TRBD1. In germline, CDR1 is ENHRY, CDR2 SYGVKD. Trimming took 10 bases from V and 2 from J; bases not matched to a gene: 11. The CDR3 covers 14 residues. The CDR3 reads CATNDRVEAYEQYF. The CDR3 DNA reads TGTGCCACCAACGACAGGGTCGAGGCCTACGAGCAGTACTTC.

The rearrangement joins TRBV18 to TRBJ1-2, with D unclear. V was trimmed by 4 bases and J by 8 bases, leaving 8 bases between them. This CDR3 has 11 amino acids. Germline-derived CDR1 and CDR2 are KGHSH and LQKENI. CDR3 in amino acids: CASSLGEGYTF. The CDR3 region has the DNA TGTGCCAGCTCACTCGGGGAGGGCTACACCTTC.

This clonotype turned up a few times. J is TRBJ2-7 and V is TRBV29-1; D tentatively fits TRBD1 or TRBD2 (5 bases each). The CDR3 runs 12 residues. Trimming took 6 bases from V and 0 from J, leaving 9 bases between them. Germline V gene data show CDR1 as SQVTM and CDR2 as ANQGSEA. The CDR3 coding sequence is TGCAGCGTAACCGGGACCTCCTACGAGCAGTACTTC. This codes for CSVTGTSYEQYF.

This clonotype was found many times. This chain links TRBV9 with TRBJ2-7, with D unclear. In germline, CDR1 is SGDLS, CDR2 YYNGEE. Trimming stripped 3 bases from V and 7 bases from J, with 14 bases between. This CDR3 contains 13 residues. CDR3 protein: CASSDDGVGEQYF. The CDR3 DNA sequence: TGTGCCAGCAGCGACGACGGCGTGGGGGAGCAGTACTTC.

This clonotype was counted between two and nine times. The V call is TRBV25-1, the J call TRBJ1-4; 9 positions match TRBD1. V lost 4 bases and J lost 7; bases outside the gene matches: 4. The CDR3 runs 14 residues. The germline gives CDR1 MGHDK, CDR2 SYGVNS. The CDR3 coding sequence is TGTGCCAGCAGTGGGACAGGGGTAGGTGAAAAACTGTTTTTT. This sequence encodes CASSGTGVGEKLFF.

This clonotype occurred a few times. The V and J genes are TRBV18 and TRBJ2-5; D might be TRBD1 or TRBD2, each matching 5 bases. This CDR3 has 14 amino acids. V was cut by 3 bases and J by 1 base, with 9 bases left in between. Per germline, CDR1 KGHSH and CDR2 LQKENI. This CDR3 is CASSPPGLQETQYF. The CDR3, as DNA: TGTGCCAGCTCACCCCCGGGGCTCCAAGAGACCCAGTACTTC.